What follows is one TCR beta chain and its context. The antigen remains undetermined. The CDR3 sequence is 14 residues long. V dropped 4 bases and J dropped 4 bases, with 11 bases sitting between them. From germline, CDR1 is SGHTA and CDR2 FQGNSA. The data were obtained in a study of response to subunit inactivated influenza vaccine. Points from the study as a whole: Authors suggested few new T cells are recruited by each seasonal influenza vaccination.

TCRdb re-called the RT-PCR reads with MiXCR, one entry per CDR3 protein. The table lists 700,000 to 900,000 distinct CDR3 sequences, 21% of them singletons. This specimen was PBMCs from blood, taken less than 6 days after vaccination. This sequence originates from a man in his fifties who received an inactivated influenza vaccine. The chain combines TRBV7-2 with TRBJ1-5; D not resolved. CDR3 sequence (DNA): TGTGCCAGCAGCTCCAGACGGACGAATCAGCCCCAGCATTTT. Its protein product is CASSSRRTNQPQHF.